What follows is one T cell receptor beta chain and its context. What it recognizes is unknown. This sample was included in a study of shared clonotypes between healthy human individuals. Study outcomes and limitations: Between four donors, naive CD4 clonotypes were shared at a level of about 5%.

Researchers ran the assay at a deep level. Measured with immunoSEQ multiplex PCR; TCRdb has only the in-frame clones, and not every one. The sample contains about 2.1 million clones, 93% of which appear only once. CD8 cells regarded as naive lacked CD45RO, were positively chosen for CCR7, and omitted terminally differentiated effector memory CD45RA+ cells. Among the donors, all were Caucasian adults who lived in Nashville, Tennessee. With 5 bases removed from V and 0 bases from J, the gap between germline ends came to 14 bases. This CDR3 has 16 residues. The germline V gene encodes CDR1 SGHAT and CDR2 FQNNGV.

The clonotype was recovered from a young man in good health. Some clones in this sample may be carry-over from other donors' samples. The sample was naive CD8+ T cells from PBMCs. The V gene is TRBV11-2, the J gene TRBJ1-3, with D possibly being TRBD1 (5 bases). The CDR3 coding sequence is TGTGCCAGCAGCCCGACCGGAGGACACTCTGGAAACACCATATATTTT. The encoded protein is CASSPTGGHSGNTIYF.